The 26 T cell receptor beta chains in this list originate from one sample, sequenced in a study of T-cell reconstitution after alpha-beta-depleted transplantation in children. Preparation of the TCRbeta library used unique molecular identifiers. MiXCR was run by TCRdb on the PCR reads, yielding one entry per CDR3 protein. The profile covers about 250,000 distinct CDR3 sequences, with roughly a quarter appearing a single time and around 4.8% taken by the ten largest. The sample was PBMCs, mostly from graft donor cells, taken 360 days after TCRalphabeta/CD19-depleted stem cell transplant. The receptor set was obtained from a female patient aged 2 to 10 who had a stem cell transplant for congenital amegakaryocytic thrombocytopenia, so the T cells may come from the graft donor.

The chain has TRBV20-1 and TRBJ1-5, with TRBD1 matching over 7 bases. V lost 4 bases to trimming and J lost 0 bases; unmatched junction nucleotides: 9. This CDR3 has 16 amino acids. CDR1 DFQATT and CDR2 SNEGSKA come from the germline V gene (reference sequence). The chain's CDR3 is CSATILQGDSNQPQHF. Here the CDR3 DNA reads TGCAGTGCTACGATCCTCCAGGGGGATAGCAATCAGCCCCAGCATTTT.

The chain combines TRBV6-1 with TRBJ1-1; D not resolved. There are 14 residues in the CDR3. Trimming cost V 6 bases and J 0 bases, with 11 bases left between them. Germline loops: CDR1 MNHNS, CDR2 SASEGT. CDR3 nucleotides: TGTGCCAGCAGCTCCATTGGATTGAACACTGAAGCTTTCTTT. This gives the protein CASSSIGLNTEAFF.

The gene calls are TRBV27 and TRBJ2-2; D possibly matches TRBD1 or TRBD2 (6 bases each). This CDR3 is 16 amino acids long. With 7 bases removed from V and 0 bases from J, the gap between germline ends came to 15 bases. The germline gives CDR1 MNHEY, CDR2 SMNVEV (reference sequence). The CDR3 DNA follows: TGTGCCAGCATGACTCTGGGGGGCCCGAACACCGGGGAGCTGTTTTTT. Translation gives CASMTLGGPNTGELFF.

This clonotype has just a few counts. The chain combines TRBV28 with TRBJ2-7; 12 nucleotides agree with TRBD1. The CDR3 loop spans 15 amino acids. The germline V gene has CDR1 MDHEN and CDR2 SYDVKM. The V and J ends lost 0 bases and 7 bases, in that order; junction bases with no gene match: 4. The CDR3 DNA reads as TGTGCCAGCAGTTTATGGGGACAGGGGGCGCTTGAGCAGTACTTC. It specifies CASSLWGQGALEQYF.

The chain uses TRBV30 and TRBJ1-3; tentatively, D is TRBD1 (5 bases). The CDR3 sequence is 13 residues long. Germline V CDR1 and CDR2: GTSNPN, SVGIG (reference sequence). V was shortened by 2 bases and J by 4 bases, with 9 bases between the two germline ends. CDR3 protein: CAWSRGSGNTIYF. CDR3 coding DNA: TGTGCCTGGAGTCGGGGGTCGGGAAACACCATATATTTT.

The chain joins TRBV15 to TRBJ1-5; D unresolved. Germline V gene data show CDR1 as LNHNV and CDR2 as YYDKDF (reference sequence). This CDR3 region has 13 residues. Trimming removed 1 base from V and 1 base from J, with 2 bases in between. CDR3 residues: CATSRASNQPQHF. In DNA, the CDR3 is TGTGCCACCAGCAGAGCCAGCAATCAGCCCCAGCATTTT. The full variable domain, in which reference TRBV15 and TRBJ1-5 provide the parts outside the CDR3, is DAMVIQNPRYQVTQFGKPVTLSCSQTLNHNVMYWYQQKSSQAPKLLFHYYDKDFNNEADTPDNFQSRRPNTSFCFLDIRSPGLGDTAMYLCATSRASNQPQHFGDGTRLSIL.

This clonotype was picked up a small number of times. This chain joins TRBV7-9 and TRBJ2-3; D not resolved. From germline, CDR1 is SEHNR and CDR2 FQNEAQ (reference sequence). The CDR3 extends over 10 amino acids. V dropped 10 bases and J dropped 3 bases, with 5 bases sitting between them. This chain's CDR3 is CATRTDTQYF. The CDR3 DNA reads TGTGCCACACGTACAGATACGCAGTATTTT.

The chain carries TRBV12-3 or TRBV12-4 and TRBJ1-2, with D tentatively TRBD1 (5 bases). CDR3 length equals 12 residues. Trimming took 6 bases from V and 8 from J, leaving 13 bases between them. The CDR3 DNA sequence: TGTGCCAGCAGCGTGGGGGGAACGGGCTACACCTTC. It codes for CASSVGGTGYTF.

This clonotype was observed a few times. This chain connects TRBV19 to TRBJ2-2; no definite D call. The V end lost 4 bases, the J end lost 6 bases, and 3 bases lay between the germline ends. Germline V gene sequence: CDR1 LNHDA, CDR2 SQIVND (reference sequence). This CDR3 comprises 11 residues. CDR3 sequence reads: CASSTSGELFF. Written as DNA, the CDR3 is TGTGCCAGTAGTACTTCCGGGGAGCTGTTTTTT.

DNA of the CDR3: TGTGCCTTCAGTTTTCAAAAGGACAGGCTATTCCCCGGACAGCCCCAGCATTTT. Amino acid sequence: CAFSFQKDRLFPGQPQHF. The chain joins TRBV6-7 to TRBJ1-5, with 7 bases identical to TRBD1. TRBV6-7 is identified as an open reading frame with a role that is uncertain. This CDR3 has 18 residues. V was clipped by 11 bases and J by 7 bases; unmatched bases: 26.

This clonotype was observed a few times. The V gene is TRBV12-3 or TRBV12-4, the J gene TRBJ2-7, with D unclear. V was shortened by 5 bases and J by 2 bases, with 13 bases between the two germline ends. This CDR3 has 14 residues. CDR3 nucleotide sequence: TGTGCCAGCAGTCCCCGCATCCCCCCCTACGAGCAGTACTTC. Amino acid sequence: CASSPRIPPYEQYF.

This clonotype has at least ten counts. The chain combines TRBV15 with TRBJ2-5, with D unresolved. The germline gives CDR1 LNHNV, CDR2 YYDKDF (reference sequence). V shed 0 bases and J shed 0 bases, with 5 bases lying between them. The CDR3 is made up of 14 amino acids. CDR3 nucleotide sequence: TGTGCCACCAGCAGAGATGGGAACCAAGAGACCCAGTACTTC. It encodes CATSRDGNQETQYF.

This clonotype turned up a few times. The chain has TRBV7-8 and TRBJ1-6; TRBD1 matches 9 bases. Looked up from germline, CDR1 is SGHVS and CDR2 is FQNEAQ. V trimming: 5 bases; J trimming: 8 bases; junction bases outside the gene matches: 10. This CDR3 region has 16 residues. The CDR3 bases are TGTGCCAGCAGCCCCCGGGACAGGGCTTCTGATTCACCCCTCCACTTT. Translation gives CASSPRDRASDSPLHF.

The CDR3 coding sequence is TGTGCCAGCAGTCCGAGCGGATACGTTCGAAATGAGCAGTTCTTC. The encoded protein is CASSPSGYVRNEQFF. The rearrangement uses TRBV6-2 or TRBV6-3 and TRBJ2-1, with D perhaps TRBD2 (5 bases). This CDR3 has 15 residues. The ends were cut back, 5 bases at V and 7 bases at J, with 18 bases in the middle. Germline CDR1 reads MNHEY; CDR2 reads SVGEGT.

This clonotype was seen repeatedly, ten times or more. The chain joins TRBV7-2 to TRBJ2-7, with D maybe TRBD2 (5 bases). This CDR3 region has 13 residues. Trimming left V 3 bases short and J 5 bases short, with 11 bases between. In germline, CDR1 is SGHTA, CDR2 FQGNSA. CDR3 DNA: TGTGCCAGCAGCTTCACCGATAGCGACGAGCAGTACTTC. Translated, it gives CASSFTDSDEQYF. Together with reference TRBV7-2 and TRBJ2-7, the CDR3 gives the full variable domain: GAGVSQSPSNKVTEKGKDVELRCDPISGHTALYWYRQSLGQGLEFLIYFQGNSAPDKSGLPSDRFSAERTGGSVSTLTIQRTQQEDSAVYLCASSFTDSDEQYFGPGTRLTVT.

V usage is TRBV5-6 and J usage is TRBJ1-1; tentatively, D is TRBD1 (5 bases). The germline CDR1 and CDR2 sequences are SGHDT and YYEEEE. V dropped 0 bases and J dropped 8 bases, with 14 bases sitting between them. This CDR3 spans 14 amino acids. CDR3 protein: CASSLVGREIEAFF. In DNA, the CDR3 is TGTGCCAGCAGCTTGGTGGGCAGGGAGATCGAAGCTTTCTTT.

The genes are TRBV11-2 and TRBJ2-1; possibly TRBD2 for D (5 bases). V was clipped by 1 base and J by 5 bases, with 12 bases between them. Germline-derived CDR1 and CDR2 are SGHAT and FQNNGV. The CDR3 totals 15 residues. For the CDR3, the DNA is TGTGCCAGCAGCTTAGGACGGGGTGGGAACAATGAGCAGTTCTTC. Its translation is CASSLGRGGNNEQFF.

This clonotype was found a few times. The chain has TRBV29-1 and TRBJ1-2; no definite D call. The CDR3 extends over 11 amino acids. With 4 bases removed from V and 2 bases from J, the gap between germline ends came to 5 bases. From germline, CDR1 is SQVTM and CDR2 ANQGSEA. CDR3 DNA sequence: TGCAGCGTTGGAGGGAACTATGGCTACACCTTC. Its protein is CSVGGNYGYTF.

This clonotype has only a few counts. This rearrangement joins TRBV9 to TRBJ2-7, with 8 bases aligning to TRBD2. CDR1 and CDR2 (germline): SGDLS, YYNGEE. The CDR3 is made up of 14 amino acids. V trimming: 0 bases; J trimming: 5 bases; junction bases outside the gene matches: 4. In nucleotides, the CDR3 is TGTGCCAGCAGCGTAGAGGCGGGACTAGACGAGCAGTACTTC. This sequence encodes CASSVEAGLDEQYF.

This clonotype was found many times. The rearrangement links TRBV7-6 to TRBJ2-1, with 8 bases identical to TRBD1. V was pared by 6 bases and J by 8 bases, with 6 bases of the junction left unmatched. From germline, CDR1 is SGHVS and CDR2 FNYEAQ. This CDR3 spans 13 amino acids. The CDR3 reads CASRNGTGDEQFF. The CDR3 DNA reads TGTGCCAGCAGGAACGGGACAGGCGATGAGCAGTTCTTC.

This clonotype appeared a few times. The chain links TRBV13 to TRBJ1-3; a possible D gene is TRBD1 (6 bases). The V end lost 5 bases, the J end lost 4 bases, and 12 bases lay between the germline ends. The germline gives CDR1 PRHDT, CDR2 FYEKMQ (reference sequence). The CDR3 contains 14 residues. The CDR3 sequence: CASSEEDSGNTIYF. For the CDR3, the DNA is TGTGCCAGCAGCGAGGAGGACAGCGGAAACACCATATATTTT.

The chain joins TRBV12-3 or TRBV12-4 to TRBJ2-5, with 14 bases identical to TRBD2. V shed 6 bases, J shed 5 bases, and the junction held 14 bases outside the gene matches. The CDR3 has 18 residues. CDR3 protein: CASSLLGLAGAGRETQYF. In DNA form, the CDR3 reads TGTGCCAGCAGCCTCCTGGGACTAGCGGGAGCAGGGAGGGAGACCCAGTACTTC.

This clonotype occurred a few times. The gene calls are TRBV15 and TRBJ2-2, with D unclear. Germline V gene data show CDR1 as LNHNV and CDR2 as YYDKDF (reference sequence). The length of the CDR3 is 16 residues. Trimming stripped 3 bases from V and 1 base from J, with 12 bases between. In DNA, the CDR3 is TGTGCCACCAGCAGGCCCCGGGTGCGGAACACCGGGGAGCTGTTTTTT. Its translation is CATSRPRVRNTGELFF.

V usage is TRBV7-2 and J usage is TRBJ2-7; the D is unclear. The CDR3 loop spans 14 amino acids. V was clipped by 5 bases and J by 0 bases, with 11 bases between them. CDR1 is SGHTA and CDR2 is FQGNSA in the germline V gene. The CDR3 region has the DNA TGTGCCAGCAGCGCAGACTGGAGCTCCTACGAGCAGTACTTC. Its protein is CASSADWSSYEQYF.

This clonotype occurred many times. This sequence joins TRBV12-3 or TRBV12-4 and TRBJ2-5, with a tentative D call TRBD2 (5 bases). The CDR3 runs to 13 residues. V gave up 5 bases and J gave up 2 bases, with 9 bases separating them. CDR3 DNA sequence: TGTGCCAGCAGTCCTAGCACTCAAGAGACCCAGTACTTC. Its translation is CASSPSTQETQYF.

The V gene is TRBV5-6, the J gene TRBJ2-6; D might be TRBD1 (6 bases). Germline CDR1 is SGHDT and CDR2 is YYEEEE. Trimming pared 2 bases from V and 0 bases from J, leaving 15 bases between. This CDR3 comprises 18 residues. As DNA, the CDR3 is TGTGCCAGCAGCTTTTTCAAGAGGGGGAACTCTGGGGCCAACGTCCTGACTTTC. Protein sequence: CASSFFKRGNSGANVLTF.